This entry is about one TCR beta chain. This clone was seen once. The clone's antigen remains unknown. Per-nucleotide qualities are absent, and no much larger clonotype sits a single base away. The CDR3 goes from the cysteine to the phenylalanine over 13 residues. Only the CDR3 DNA stays, 39 bases, in frame from base 1. According to the germline V gene (reference sequence), CDR1 reads LNHDA and CDR2 reads SQIVND. From V the trimming removes 1 base and from J it removes 12 bases, while the gene matches leave 6 bases of the junction unaccounted for. This sample is part of a study of cytotoxic CD8 clonotypes in ibrutinib-treated CLL (dated by TCRdb to the early 2020s). Looking at the study overall: The cohort included roughly 15 treatment-naive and some twelve relapsed/refractory patients; around 17 were IGHV unmutated. On average, each sample yielded about 260,000 productive templates and 85,000 to 95,000 productive rearrangements. Longitudinal samples were available for about 30% of the 86 trial participants. Response samples were obtained after a median of roughly 13 months of treatment, with a range of roughly 6 to 36 months. Partial responses were observed in approximately 24 patients and complete responses in 2; after a median follow-up of 68 months, remission was maintained in 15 or so patients and progression was observed in approximately twelve. All remission and progressive disease samples were collected while patients were still receiving ibrutinib. Cryopreserved peripheral blood mononuclear cells were obtained prior to treatment, at the time of response, and at either disease progression or sustained remission. Study-wide findings and limitations: At ibrutinib response clonality went up, during sustained remission it held steady, and at progression it dropped back toward baseline. At baseline, clonality was higher than in age-matched healthy donors and showed a strong correlation with circulating CD8+ T-cell counts. Public clonotypes were found to be uncommon and were observed to contract or remain stable during treatment; the increase in clonality was shown to reflect expansion of private clonotypes at ibrutinib response. Lymph node repertoires were not examined, and the timing of sampling was not matched between patients in sustained remission and those whose disease progressed.

Taken with the paper, the label for time point translates to: approximately 25 months on ibrutinib. For TCR beta library preparation, 1.5 to 2 micrograms of genomic DNA were isolated from cryopreserved PBMCs. Longitudinal blood samples from CLL patients receiving ibrutinib monotherapy were subjected to high-throughput TCR beta sequencing. The patients took part in an open-label, single-center phase 2 trial of ibrutinib monotherapy. Each clonotype received, on average, about 10x coverage in deep resolution sequencing performed on a MiSeq, where the target depth lay between 1 in 1 million and 1 in 200,000 T cells. The immunoSEQ hsTCRB Kit was used to generate the TCR beta libraries. As for how the authors treated the data: The data were analyzed with ImmunoSEQ Analyzer and ImmunoSEQ Data Assistant, and V, D and J gene assignments followed IMGT definitions. Clonality, which ranges from 0 to 1, was calculated by subtracting the normalized Shannon entropy of productive rearrangement frequencies from one. Public clonotype analysis was restricted to overrepresented clonotypes comprising at least 0.05% of each patient's repertoire. Approximately 12 age-matched healthy donor repertoires from immuneACCESS were used as controls for clonality. TCRdb took over this immuneACCESS table, retaining in-frame rearrangements with V and J assigned. Such tables are incomplete; in checked studies, under half of the missing clones stem from an unresolved V gene, and the remainder is unexplained. The V and J calls and clone size are taken from that table; D and trimming were inferred from the DNA. Here the sample has about 60,000 clones; approximately 60% occur a single time. Around 20% of the sample comes from the top ten.

This clonotype was obtained from a human donor with chronic lymphocytic leukemia. The specimen comprised PBMCs, sampled after 24 months of ibrutinib treatment. Rearrangement joined TRBV19 to TRBJ2-1, with TRBD2 matching 7 junction bases. The sequenced DNA: TGTGCCAGTAGTATAGTAGTGGGGGAGGGGCAGTTCTTC. This codes for CASSIVVGEGQFF.